Given below is one T cell receptor beta chain in context. A second PCR of roughly 7 to 11 cycles used a sample-barcoded 5' primer and a J-beta primer mix. TCRdb re-called the 5' RACE reads with MiXCR, one entry per CDR3 protein. The sample includes 650,000 to 700,000 distinct CDR3 sequences, about 30% of them seen just once. V was clipped by 6 bases and J by 0 bases, with 21 bases between them. Germline CDR1 and CDR2: MNHNS and SASEGT. This CDR3 contains 19 residues. All donors came from Russia, were Caucasian and healthy, and spanned ages about 6 to 90. These data come from a study of blood T cells in healthy people across ages.

Source material: blood. The rearrangement joins TRBV6-1 to TRBJ1-6; tentatively, D is TRBD1 (5 bases). The sequence was obtained from a woman at least 80 years old in good health. The CDR3 loop reads CASRRPGTGVSSYNSPLHF. The DNA for the CDR3 is TGTGCCAGCAGACGTCCCGGGACGGGGGTGAGCTCCTATAATTCACCCCTCCACTTT.